The 5 T cell receptor beta chains below come from one sample, sequenced in a study of vaccination and CD4 T cells after COVID-19. Oncomine TCR Beta short-read sequencing was applied to DNA from cultured CD4+ T cells. A single record per CDR3 protein comes from TCRdb applying MiXCR to the PCR reads. The table has roughly 12,000 distinct CDR3 sequences, roughly 61% seen once. The treatment here: roughly ten-day PBMC culture with coronavirus spike peptide pools or control peptides (ViraFEST assay). The antigens of these receptors remain unknown. Here the sequenced sample was CD4+ T cells from blood, cultured in vitro, taken before SARS-CoV-2 vaccination. The receptor source for this set is a human donor who had recovered from COVID-19.

A few counts support this clonotype. The chain couples TRBV6-2 or TRBV6-3 to TRBJ1-1, with a possible D match to TRBD1 (5 bases). V was trimmed by 5 bases and J by 0 bases, leaving 16 bases between them. The germline gives CDR1 MNHEY, CDR2 SVGEGT. The CDR3 is 16 residues long. The CDR3: CASSARQGRMNTEAFF. CDR3 coding DNA: TGTGCCAGCAGTGCTCGGCAGGGACGTATGAACACTGAAGCTTTCTTT.

CDR3 in DNA: TGTGCCAGCAGTCAACGTCCGACTAGCGGAAACTACGAGCAGTACTTC. Translation: CASSQRPTSGNYEQYF. The chain links TRBV27 to TRBJ2-7; TRBD2 agrees at 9 bases. The CDR3 sequence is 16 residues long. Germline V gene lookup returns CDR1 MNHEY and CDR2 SMNVEV (reference sequence). V was clipped by 5 bases and J by 3 bases; unmatched bases: 11.

This clonotype came up once. The chain uses TRBV7-9 and TRBJ1-1; D remains ambiguous. V lost 4 bases to trimming and J lost 6 bases, with 18 bases between them. The CDR3 runs to 15 residues. Germline loops: CDR1 SEHNR, CDR2 FQNEAQ (reference sequence). The CDR3 protein is CASSSAGGKSAEAFF. CDR3 in DNA: TGTGCCAGCAGCTCCGCGGGAGGGAAGAGCGCTGAAGCTTTCTTT.

This clonotype occurred a few times. The rearrangement joins TRBV6-2 or TRBV6-3 to TRBJ1-2; D gene ambiguous. This CDR3 spans 16 amino acids. Deletions cut 0 bases from V and 3 bases from J, with 14 bases between. Germline V gives CDR1 MNHEY, CDR2 SVGEGT. CDR3 in amino acids: CASSYSSNRRDYGYTF. The CDR3 DNA sequence: TGTGCCAGCAGTTACTCGAGTAACCGCCGGGACTATGGCTACACCTTC.

This clonotype has just a few counts. The chain is built from TRBV20-1 and TRBJ1-6; the D is unclear. Germline V gives CDR1 DFQATT, CDR2 SNEGSKA (reference sequence). V lost 5 bases and J 8 bases, leaving 10 bases between the germline ends. The length of the CDR3 is 12 residues. CDR3 residues: CSAPEKYSPLHF. CDR3 nucleotide sequence: TGCAGTGCTCCGGAAAAGTATTCACCCCTCCACTTT.